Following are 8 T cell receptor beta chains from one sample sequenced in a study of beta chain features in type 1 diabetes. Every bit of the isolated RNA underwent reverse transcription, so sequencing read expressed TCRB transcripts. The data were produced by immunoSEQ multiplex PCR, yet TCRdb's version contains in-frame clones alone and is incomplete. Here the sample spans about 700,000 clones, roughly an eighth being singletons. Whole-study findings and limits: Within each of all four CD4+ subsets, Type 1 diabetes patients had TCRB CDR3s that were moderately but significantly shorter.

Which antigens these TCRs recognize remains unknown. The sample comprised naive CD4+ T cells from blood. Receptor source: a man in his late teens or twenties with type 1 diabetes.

CDR3 amino acids: CASSPELVTYEQYF. The CDR3 coding sequence is TGTGCCAGCTCACCTGAGCTAGTAACCTACGAGCAGTACTTC. This chain connects TRBV18 to TRBJ2-7; D gene unclear. The CDR3 loop spans 14 amino acids. V lost 3 bases and J 2 bases, leaving 11 bases between the germline ends. In germline, CDR1 is KGHSH, CDR2 LQKENI.

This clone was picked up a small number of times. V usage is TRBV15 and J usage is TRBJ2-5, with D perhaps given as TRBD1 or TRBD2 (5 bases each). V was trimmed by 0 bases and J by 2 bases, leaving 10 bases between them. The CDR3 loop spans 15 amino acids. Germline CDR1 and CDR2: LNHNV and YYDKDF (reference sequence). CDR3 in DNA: TGTGCCACCAGCAGAGATTTGGGGGAACAAGAGACCCAGTACTTC. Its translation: CATSRDLGEQETQYF. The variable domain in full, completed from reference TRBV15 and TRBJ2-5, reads DAMVIQNPRYQVTQFGKPVTLSCSQTLNHNVMYWYQQKSSQAPKLLFHYYDKDFNNEADTPDNFQSRRPNTSFCFLDIRSPGLGDTAMYLCATSRDLGEQETQYFGPGTRLLVL.

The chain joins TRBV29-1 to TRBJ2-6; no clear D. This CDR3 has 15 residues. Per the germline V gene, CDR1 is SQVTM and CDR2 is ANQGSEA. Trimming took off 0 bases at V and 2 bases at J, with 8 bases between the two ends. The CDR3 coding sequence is TGCAGCGTTGAAGAACGGCGTACTGGGGCCAACGTCCTGACTTTC. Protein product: CSVEERRTGANVLTF.

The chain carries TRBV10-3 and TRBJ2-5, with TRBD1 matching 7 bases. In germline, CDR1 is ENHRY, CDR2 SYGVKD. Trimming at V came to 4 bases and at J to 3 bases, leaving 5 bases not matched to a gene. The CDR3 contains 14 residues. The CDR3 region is CAISGSGTEETQYF. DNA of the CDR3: TGTGCCATCAGTGGTTCCGGGACAGAAGAGACCCAGTACTTC.

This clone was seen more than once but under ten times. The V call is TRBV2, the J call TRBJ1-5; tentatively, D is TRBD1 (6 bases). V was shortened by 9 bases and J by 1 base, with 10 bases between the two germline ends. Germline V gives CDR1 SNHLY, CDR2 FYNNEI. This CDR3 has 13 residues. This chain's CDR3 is CASRGASNQPQHF. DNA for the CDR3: TGTGCCAGTCGGGGGGCAAGCAATCAGCCCCAGCATTTT.

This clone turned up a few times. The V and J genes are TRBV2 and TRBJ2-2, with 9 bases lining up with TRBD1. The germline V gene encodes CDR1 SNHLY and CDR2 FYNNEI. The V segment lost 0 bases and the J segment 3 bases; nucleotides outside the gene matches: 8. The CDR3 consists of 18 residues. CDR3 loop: CASSEAEGQGHHTGELFF. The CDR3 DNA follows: TGTGCCAGCAGTGAAGCAGAGGGACAGGGACACCACACCGGGGAGCTGTTTTTT.

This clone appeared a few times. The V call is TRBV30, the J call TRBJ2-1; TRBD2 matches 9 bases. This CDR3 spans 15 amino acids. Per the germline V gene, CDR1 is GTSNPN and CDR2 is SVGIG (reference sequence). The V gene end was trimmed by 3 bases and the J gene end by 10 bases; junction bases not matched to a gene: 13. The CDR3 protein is CAWSSTSGPLGEQFF. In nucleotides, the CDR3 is TGTGCCTGGAGCTCCACTAGCGGGCCCCTCGGGGAGCAGTTCTTC.

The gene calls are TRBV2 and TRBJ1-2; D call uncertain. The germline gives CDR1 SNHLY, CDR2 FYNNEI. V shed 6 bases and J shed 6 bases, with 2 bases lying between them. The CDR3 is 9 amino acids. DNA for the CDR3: TGTGCCAGCAGGAATGGCTACACCTTC. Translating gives CASRNGYTF.